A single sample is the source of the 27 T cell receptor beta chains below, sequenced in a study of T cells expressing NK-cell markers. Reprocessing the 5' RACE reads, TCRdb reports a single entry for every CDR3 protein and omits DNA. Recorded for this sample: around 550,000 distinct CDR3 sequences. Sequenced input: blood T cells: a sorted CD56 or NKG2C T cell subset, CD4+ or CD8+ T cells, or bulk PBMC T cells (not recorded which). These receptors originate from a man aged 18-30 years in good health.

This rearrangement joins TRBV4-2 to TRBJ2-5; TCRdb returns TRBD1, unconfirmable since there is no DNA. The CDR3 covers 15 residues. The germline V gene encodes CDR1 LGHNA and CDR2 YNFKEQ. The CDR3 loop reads CASSQDRTGQGTQYF.

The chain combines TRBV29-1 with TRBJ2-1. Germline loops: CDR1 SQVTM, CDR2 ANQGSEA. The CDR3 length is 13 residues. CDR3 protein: CSVKDVAYNEQFF.

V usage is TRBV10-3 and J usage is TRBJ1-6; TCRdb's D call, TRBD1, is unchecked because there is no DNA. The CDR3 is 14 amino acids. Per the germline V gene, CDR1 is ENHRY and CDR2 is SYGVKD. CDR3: CAISEGEGVRTLHF.

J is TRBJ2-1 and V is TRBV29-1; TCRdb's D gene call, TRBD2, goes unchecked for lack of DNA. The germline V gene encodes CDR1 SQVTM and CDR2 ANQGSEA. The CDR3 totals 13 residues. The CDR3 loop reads CSVSSGSRYEQFF.

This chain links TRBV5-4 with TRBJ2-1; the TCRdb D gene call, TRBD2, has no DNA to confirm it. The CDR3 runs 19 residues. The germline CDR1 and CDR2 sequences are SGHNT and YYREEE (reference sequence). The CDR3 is CASSLSPQIVLAGHNEQFF.

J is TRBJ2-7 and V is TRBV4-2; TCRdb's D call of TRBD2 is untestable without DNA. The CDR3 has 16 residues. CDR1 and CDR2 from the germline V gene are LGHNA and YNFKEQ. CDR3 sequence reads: CASSPQARAGSHEQYF.

The CDR3 sequence: CASSLGLQGVKDTQYF. V usage is TRBV7-6 and J usage is TRBJ2-3; the TCRdb call, TRBD1, lacks DNA for checking. Germline loops: CDR1 SGHVS, CDR2 FNYEAQ. The CDR3 consists of 16 residues.

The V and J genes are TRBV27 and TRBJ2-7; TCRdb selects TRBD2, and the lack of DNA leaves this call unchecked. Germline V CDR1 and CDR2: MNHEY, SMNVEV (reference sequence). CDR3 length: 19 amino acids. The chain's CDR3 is CASSPEDRGLAGVSPEQYF.

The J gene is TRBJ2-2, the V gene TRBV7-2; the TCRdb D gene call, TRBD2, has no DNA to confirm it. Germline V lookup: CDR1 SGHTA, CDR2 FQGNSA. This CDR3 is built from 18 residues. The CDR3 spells CASSLATGTRDLRGELFF.

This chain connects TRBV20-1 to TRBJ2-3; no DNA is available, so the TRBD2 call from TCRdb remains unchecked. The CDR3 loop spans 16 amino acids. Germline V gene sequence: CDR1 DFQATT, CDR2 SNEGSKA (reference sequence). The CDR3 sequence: CSALAGGSASTDTQYF.

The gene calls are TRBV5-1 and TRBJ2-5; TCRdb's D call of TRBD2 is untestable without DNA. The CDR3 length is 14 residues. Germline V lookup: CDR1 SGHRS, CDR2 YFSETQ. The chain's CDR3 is CASSRVTSGEPQYF.

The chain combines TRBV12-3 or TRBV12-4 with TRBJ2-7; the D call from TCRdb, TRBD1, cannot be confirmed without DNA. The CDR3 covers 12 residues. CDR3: CASSQDSHEQYF.

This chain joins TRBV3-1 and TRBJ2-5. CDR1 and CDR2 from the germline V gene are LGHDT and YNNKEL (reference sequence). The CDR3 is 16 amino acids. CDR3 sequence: CASSQEGWTQQETQYF.

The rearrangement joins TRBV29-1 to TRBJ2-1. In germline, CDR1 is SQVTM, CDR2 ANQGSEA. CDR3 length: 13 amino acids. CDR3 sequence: CSVNQLGSNEQFF.

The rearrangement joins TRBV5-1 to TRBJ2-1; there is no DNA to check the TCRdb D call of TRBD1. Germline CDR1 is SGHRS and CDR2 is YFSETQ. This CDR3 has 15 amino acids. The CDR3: CASTRTGTGTFEQFF.

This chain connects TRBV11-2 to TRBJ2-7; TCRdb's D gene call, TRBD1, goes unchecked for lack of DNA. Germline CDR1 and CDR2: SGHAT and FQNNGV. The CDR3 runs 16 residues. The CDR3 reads CASSFSEGGPTSEQYF.

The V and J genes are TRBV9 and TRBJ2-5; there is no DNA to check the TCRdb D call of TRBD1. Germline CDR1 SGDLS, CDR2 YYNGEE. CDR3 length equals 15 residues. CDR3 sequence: CASSVIQGRGETQYF.

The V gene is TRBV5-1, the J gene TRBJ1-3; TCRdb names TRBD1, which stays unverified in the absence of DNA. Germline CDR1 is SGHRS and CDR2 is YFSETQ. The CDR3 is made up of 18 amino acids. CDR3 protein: CASSLVSSGSTGGNTIYF.

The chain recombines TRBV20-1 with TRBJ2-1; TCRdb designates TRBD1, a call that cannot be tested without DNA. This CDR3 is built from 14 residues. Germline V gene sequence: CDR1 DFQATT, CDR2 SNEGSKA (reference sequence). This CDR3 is CSARVTHDRAEQFF.

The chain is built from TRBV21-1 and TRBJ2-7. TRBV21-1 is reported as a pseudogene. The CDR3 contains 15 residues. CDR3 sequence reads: CASSKECWWQNEQYF.

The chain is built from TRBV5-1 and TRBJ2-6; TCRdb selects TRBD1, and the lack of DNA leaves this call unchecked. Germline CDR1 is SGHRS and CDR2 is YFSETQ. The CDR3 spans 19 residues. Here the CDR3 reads CASSLVGTGGTSGANVLTF.

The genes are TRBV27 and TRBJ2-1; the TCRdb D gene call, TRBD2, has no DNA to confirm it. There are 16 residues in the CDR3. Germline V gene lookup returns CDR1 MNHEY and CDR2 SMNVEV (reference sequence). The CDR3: CASSSGLAGGGDEQFF.

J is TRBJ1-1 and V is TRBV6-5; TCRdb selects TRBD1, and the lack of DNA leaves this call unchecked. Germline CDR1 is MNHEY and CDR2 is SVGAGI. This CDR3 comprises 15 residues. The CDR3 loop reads CASSSHRGTNTEAFF.

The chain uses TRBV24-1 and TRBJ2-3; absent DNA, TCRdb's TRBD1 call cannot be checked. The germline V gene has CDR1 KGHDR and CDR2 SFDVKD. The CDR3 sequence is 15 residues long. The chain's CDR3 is CATSESGQGLDTQYF.

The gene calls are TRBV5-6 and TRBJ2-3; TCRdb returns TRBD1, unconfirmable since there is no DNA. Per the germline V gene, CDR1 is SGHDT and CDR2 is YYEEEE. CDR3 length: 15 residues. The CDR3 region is CASSLGVTRGDTQYF.

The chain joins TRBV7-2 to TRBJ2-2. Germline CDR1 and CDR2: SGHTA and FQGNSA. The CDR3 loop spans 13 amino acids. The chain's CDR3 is CASSLRIQRELFF.

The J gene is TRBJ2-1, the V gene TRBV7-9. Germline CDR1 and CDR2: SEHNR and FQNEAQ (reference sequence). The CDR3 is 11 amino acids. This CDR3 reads CASLSGSEQFF.